This T cell receptor (beta chain) was sequenced in a study of T cell changes during pregnancy in multiple sclerosis. The CDR3 runs 17 residues. The germline CDR1 and CDR2 sequences are SGHTA and FQGNSA. The V gene end was trimmed by 2 bases and the J gene end by 4 bases; junction bases not matched to a gene: 10. Using immunoSEQ multiplex PCR, the repertoire was profiled, and TCRdb retains in-frame clones only, with some absent. In the table there are approximately 65,000 clones, roughly nine tenths of which are singletons. The source is a female donor with multiple sclerosis, enrolled in a pregnancy study. V and J are TRBV7-2 and TRBJ1-1; 10 bases agree with TRBD1. The material was CD4+ T cells from peripheral blood mononuclear cells, obtained in the first trimester of pregnancy. This chain's CDR3 is CASSLKSGTGEGTEAFF. Here the CDR3 DNA reads TGTGCCAGCAGCTTAAAGTCGGGGACAGGGGAGGGCACTGAAGCTTTCTTT.